This T cell receptor (beta chain) was sequenced during a study of response to subunit inactivated influenza vaccine. Study-level points and caveats: It was suggested by the authors that few new T cells are recruited by each seasonal influenza vaccination.

Using its own MiXCR run on the RT-PCR reads, TCRdb lists one record per CDR3 protein. The repertoire includes almost 250,000 distinct CDR3 sequences, more than 9% of them detected once, and 7.8% sits in the top ten. The table lists this clonotype with many counts. The antigen is not known. The trim removed 4 bases at V and 5 bases at J, leaving 14 bases unmatched. Germline V gene lookup returns CDR1 SGDLS and CDR2 YYNGEE. The CDR3 is 16 residues long. The chain links TRBV9 to TRBJ1-2; 7 positions match TRBD1. The sequence derives from a man aged 45-65 years who received an inactivated influenza vaccine. The sample in question was non-naive T cells sorted from PBMCs, obtained approximately 15 days before vaccination. The CDR3: CASSRGGQRRSYGYTF. In DNA, the CDR3 is TGTGCCAGCAGCCGTGGGGGACAGCGGAGATCGTATGGCTACACCTTC.